This entry concerns a single TCR beta chain. Trimming removed 8 bases from V and 2 bases from J; junction bases left unmatched: 7. The CDR3 runs 14 residues. Looked up from germline, CDR1 is SGHTA and CDR2 is FQGNSA. Primers used in a second PCR of roughly 6 to 11 cycles were a sample-barcoded 5' primer and a J-beta primer mix. One entry per CDR3 protein results from TCRdb running MiXCR on the 5' RACE reads. The sample yields approximately 800,000 distinct CDR3 sequences, about 62% seen once. This specimen belongs to a study of blood T cells in healthy people across ages. Sequenced material: blood. This sequence originates from a man aged 25 to 40 in good health. The chain has TRBV7-2 and TRBJ2-3; 7 bases are shared with TRBD2. The CDR3 here is CASSWGGSTDTQYF. CDR3 DNA: TGTGCCAGCTCCTGGGGGGGATCCACAGATACGCAGTATTTT. The variable domain in full, completed from reference TRBV7-2 and TRBJ2-3, reads GAGVSQSPSNKVTEKGKDVELRCDPISGHTALYWYRQSLGQGLEFLIYFQGNSAPDKSGLPSDRFSAERTGGSVSTLTIQRTQQEDSAVYLCASSWGGSTDTQYFGPGTRLTVL.